These 4 T cell receptor beta chains came from one sample sequenced in a study of blood T cell repertoires in COVID-19. Clones were read by immunoSEQ multiplex PCR, and TCRdb kept only the in-frame ones, dropping some. The table lists tens of thousands of clones, approximately 84% of them singletons. The sequenced sample was peripheral blood. These receptors originate from a human donor in a cohort sampled during active COVID-19.

The CDR3 spells CASSFRAANSPLHF. CDR3 nucleotides: TGTGCCAGCAGTTTCAGGGCAGCGAATTCACCCCTCCACTTT. J is TRBJ1-6 and V is TRBV27, with D perhaps TRBD1 (5 bases). The V gene lost 3 bases and the J gene lost 7 bases, with 10 bases spanning the gap. The CDR3 totals 14 residues. Germline CDR1 reads MNHEY; CDR2 reads SMNVEV (reference sequence).

V is TRBV6-5 and J is TRBJ2-3, with D unclear. Germline V gene lookup returns CDR1 MNHEY and CDR2 SVGAGI. Trimming stripped 6 bases from V and 0 bases from J, with 10 bases between. This CDR3 spans 14 amino acids. The CDR3 sequence: CASRLLTSTDTQYF. Written as DNA, the CDR3 is TGTGCCAGCAGACTCCTGACTAGCACAGATACGCAGTATTTT.

The sample holds a few counts of this clone. The CDR3 DNA follows: TGTGCCAGCAGTGATCAGCGGGGCTGGGGCACAGATACGCAGTATTTT. Translated: CASSDQRGWGTDTQYF. The rearrangement links TRBV25-1 to TRBJ2-3, with 7 bases fitting TRBD2. Germline CDR1 is MGHDK and CDR2 is SYGVNS. After removal of 3 bases from V and 1 base from J, the junction contained 7 bases not matched to a gene. The CDR3 totals 16 residues.

The chain uses TRBV9 and TRBJ2-7; 9 nucleotides match TRBD2. The germline V gene encodes CDR1 SGDLS and CDR2 YYNGEE. V lost 4 bases and J lost 3; bases outside the gene matches: 11. This CDR3 spans 16 amino acids. The CDR3 sequence: CASSFSSGTSIYEQYF. The CDR3 DNA follows: TGTGCCAGCAGCTTCAGTTCCGGGACTAGCATCTACGAGCAGTACTTC.